A single sample gave rise to the 32 T cell receptor beta chains below, sequenced in a study of identical twins. Using its own MiXCR run on the 5' RACE reads, TCRdb lists one record per CDR3 protein. The repertoire holds around 1.7 million distinct CDR3 sequences, less than 35% seen once, with around 0.25% in the top ten. The specimen sequenced was cord blood. The receptors stem from a newborn girl in good health.

The sample holds a few counts of this clonotype. The chain employs TRBV7-9 and TRBJ1-5, with 9 bases matching TRBD1. Germline values: CDR1 SEHNR, CDR2 FQNEAQ (reference sequence). CDR3 length: 14 amino acids. The V gene end was trimmed by 8 bases and the J gene end by 4 bases; junction bases not matched to a gene: 6. CDR3: CASGPGTGNQPQHF. DNA of the CDR3: TGTGCCAGCGGACCGGGGACAGGGAATCAGCCCCAGCATTTT.

The sample holds a few counts of this clonotype. The chain joins TRBV7-2 to TRBJ2-3, with no clear D. This CDR3 region has 11 residues. CDR1 is SGHTA and CDR2 is FQGNSA in the germline V gene. With 5 bases removed from V and 5 bases from J, the gap between germline ends came to 5 bases. CDR3 region: CASSVQDTQYF. Here the CDR3 DNA reads TGTGCCAGCAGCGTTCAAGATACGCAGTATTTT.

This rearrangement joins TRBV28 to TRBJ2-7; the match to TRBD1 covers 7 bases. The trim removed 5 bases at V and 7 bases at J, leaving 5 bases unmatched. This CDR3 has 12 residues. Germline assignment: CDR1 MDHEN and CDR2 SYDVKM. CDR3 coding DNA: TGTGCCAGCAGTCCACAGGGGTGGGAGCAGTACTTC. It encodes CASSPQGWEQYF.

This clonotype was counted only a few times. V is TRBV12-3 or TRBV12-4 and J is TRBJ2-7; the D gene is possibly TRBD1 (5 bases). Deletions cut 2 bases from V and 5 bases from J, with 16 bases between. CDR3 length: 15 residues. The CDR3 nucleotides are TGTGCCAGCAGTTTAAGGCGACGAAGGGGTAACGAGCAGTACTTC. It encodes CASSLRRRRGNEQYF.

The chain employs TRBV12-3 or TRBV12-4 and TRBJ2-2, with 7 bases aligning to TRBD1. J was trimmed by 1 base and V by 7 bases; bases with no gene match: 9. The CDR3 is made up of 16 amino acids. The chain's CDR3 is CASTPRGNENTGELFF. The CDR3 region has the DNA TGTGCCAGCACTCCCAGGGGGAACGAGAACACCGGGGAGCTGTTTTTT.

This chain uses TRBV28 with TRBJ2-3; tentatively, D is TRBD1 (6 bases). The V end lost 6 bases, the J end lost 2 bases, and 9 bases lay between the germline ends. The CDR3 length is 13 residues. Germline assignment: CDR1 MDHEN and CDR2 SYDVKM. CDR3 sequence reads: CASRGATTDTQYF. Written as DNA, the CDR3 is TGTGCCAGCAGGGGGGCCACCACAGATACGCAGTATTTT.

This chain links TRBV27 with TRBJ1-2; no clear D gene. Trimming shortened V by 3 bases and J by 4 bases, and 9 bases separated the two germline ends. Germline V lookup: CDR1 MNHEY, CDR2 SMNVEV (reference sequence). This CDR3 comprises 13 residues. The DNA of the CDR3 is TGTGCCAGCAGTTTGCGGGTCCGCTATGGCTACACCTTC. Its translation is CASSLRVRYGYTF.

The chain couples TRBV6-5 to TRBJ2-5; 9 nucleotides match TRBD1. The J call could be wrong; TRBJ2-7 is a better fit for the DNA end. Germline-derived CDR1 and CDR2 are MNHEY and SVGAGI. CDR3 size: 13 residues. The CDR3 sequence is CASRVDRGGEQYF. The DNA for the CDR3 is TGTGCCAGCAGGGTGGACAGGGGAGGCGAGCAGTACTTC.

The gene calls are TRBV28 and TRBJ1-4; unclear D gene. Trimming took off 3 bases at V and 9 bases at J, with 14 bases between the two ends. Germline CDR1 MDHEN, CDR2 SYDVKM. The CDR3 contains 14 residues. The CDR3 nucleotides are TGTGCCAGCAGTTTGTTGTTGGGGAGGAAAAAACTGTTTTTT. It specifies CASSLLLGRKKLFF.

The V call is TRBV29-1, the J call TRBJ1-1; TRBD1 matches at 10 bases. The CDR3 totals 15 residues. CDR1 and CDR2 from the germline V gene are SQVTM and ANQGSEA. The ends lost 7 bases at V and 1 base at J; junction bases unmatched: 9. The CDR3 reads CSAGPGTGANTEAFF. The CDR3 coding sequence is TGCAGCGCCGGTCCCGGGACAGGGGCGAACACTGAAGCTTTCTTT.

This clonotype was counted at least ten times. The junction does not match germline at one end; this may be a read error. The chain uses TRBV5-1 and TRBJ2-3, with D hard to call. The CDR3 loop spans 13 amino acids. Germline CDR1 is SGHRS and CDR2 is YFSETQ. The CDR3 nucleotides are TGTGCCAGCAGCTTAGAGGCCACAGATACGCAGTATTTT. Encoded protein: CASSLEATDTQYF. Combining the CDR3 with reference TRBV5-1 and TRBJ2-3 gives the whole variable domain KAGVTQTPRYLIKTRGQQVTLSCSPISGHRSVSWYQQTPGQGLQFLFEYFSETQRNKGNFPGRFSGRQFSNSRSEMNVSTLELGDSALYLCASSLEATDTQYFGPGTRLTVL.

The chain employs TRBV12-3 or TRBV12-4 and TRBJ1-3; D gene unclear. V shed 3 bases and J shed 4 bases, with 7 bases lying between them. The CDR3 spans 13 residues. This CDR3 is CASSLAIGNTIYF. CDR3 bases: TGTGCCAGCAGTTTGGCGATAGGAAACACCATATATTTT.

Many counts were recorded for this clonotype. The gene calls are TRBV6-6 and TRBJ2-4; no definite D call. V was cut by 4 bases and J by 0 bases, with 10 bases left in between. The germline gives CDR1 MNHNY, CDR2 SVGAGI (reference sequence). The CDR3 is 15 amino acids. The DNA for the CDR3 is TGTGCCAGCAGTTCCCTGGATCTAGCCAAAAACATTCAGTACTTC. Translation: CASSSLDLAKNIQYF.

The chain joins TRBV5-1 to TRBJ2-7, with a possible D match to TRBD2 (6 bases). The J call is uncertain, as TRBJ2-5 better fits the DNA end. The CDR3 has 14 amino acids. In germline, CDR1 is SGHRS, CDR2 YFSETQ. DNA of the CDR3: TGCGCCAGCAGCTTGGTTTCCGGGGGACAGACCCAGTACTTC. The encoded protein is CASSLVSGGQTQYF.

This clonotype was seen a few times. This rearrangement joins TRBV12-3 or TRBV12-4 to TRBJ2-1; the D gene is possibly TRBD1 (6 bases). Trimming cost V 7 bases and J 4 bases, with 11 bases left between them. The CDR3 length is 13 residues. The CDR3 DNA sequence: TGTGCCAGCACCCGGACAGCTTACAATGAGCAGTTCTTC. This translates into CASTRTAYNEQFF.

The V call is TRBV28, the J call TRBJ1-1; maybe TRBD1 (5 bases). Trimming left V 7 bases short and J 0 bases short, with 12 bases between. In germline, CDR1 is MDHEN, CDR2 SYDVKM. The CDR3 totals 14 residues. The CDR3 region is CASISTALNTEAFF. DNA of the CDR3: TGTGCCAGCATCTCGACAGCTCTGAACACTGAAGCTTTCTTT. Combining the CDR3 with reference TRBV28 and TRBJ1-1 gives the whole variable domain DVKVTQSSRYLVKRTGEKVFLECVQDMDHENMFWYRQDPGLGLRLIYFSYDVKMKEKGDIPEGYSVSREKKERFSLILESASTNQTSMYLCASISTALNTEAFFGQGTRLTVV.

This chain uses TRBV7-9 with TRBJ2-1, with 10 bases lining up with TRBD2. V shed 5 bases and J 8 bases; nucleotides not matched to a gene: 12. Looked up from germline, CDR1 is SEHNR and CDR2 is FQNEAQ (reference sequence). The CDR3 extends over 16 amino acids. CDR3 protein: CASSPQLAGALDEQFF. CDR3 coding DNA: TGTGCCAGCAGCCCGCAGCTAGCGGGAGCTTTGGATGAGCAGTTCTTC.

The rearrangement links TRBV25-1 to TRBJ2-1, with D possibly being TRBD2 (5 bases). CDR1 is MGHDK and CDR2 is SYGVNS in the germline V gene. The CDR3 runs to 12 residues. V lost 0 bases and J lost 8, with 5 bases in between. CDR3 region: CASSEYSDEQFF. In DNA form, the CDR3 reads TGTGCCAGCAGTGAATATAGCGATGAGCAGTTCTTC.

This clonotype has just a few counts. V is TRBV20-1 and J is TRBJ2-7; a weak D match, TRBD1 (5 bases). The V end lost 6 bases, the J end lost 1 base, and 16 bases lay between the germline ends. Germline V gene data show CDR1 as DFQATT and CDR2 as SNEGSKA (reference sequence). CDR3 size: 14 residues. The CDR3 DNA is TGCAGTGCCGAGACAGCGACAAATTCCTACGAGCAGTACTTC. Translation gives CSAETATNSYEQYF.

This clonotype was counted at least ten times. The chain carries TRBV6-6 and TRBJ2-3; 10 bases line up with TRBD2. The CDR3 consists of 14 residues. Germline assignment: CDR1 MNHNY and CDR2 SVGAGI (reference sequence). J gave up 8 bases and V 5 bases, and 7 bases lay outside the gene matches. CDR3 DNA sequence: TGTGCCAGCAGTACAGCGGGAGGGGGGGTTACGCAGTATTTT. Its protein product is CASSTAGGGVTQYF.

In nucleotides, the CDR3 is TGTGCCTGGAGTGTACGTCGGTCGCAGGGACTAGCCAAAAACATTCAGTACTTC. This gives the protein CAWSVRRSQGLAKNIQYF. This chain uses TRBV30 with TRBJ2-4, with D possibly matching TRBD2 (6 bases). This CDR3 spans 18 amino acids. The germline CDR1 and CDR2 sequences are GTSNPN and SVGIG (reference sequence). Trimming removed 0 bases from V and 0 bases from J, with 18 bases in between.

The V call is TRBV20-1, the J call TRBJ2-1; no clear D gene. The DNA end is a closer match to TRBJ2-7, so the J assignment may be wrong. The germline gives CDR1 DFQATT, CDR2 SNEGSKA (reference sequence). The CDR3 runs to 16 residues. The CDR3 protein is CSAILIAARSYNEQYF. The DNA of the CDR3 is TGCAGTGCTATCCTCATCGCCGCGAGATCGTACAATGAGCAGTACTTC.

In its sample, this clonotype was seen many times. This chain connects TRBV7-2 to TRBJ2-1, with a tentative D call TRBD2 (5 bases). Germline CDR1 is SGHTA and CDR2 is FQGNSA. V gave up 1 base and J gave up 7 bases, with 11 bases separating them. The CDR3 totals 14 residues. The CDR3 DNA reads TGTGCCAGCAGCTTAGAGTTCGCGGGTAATGAGCAGTTCTTC. The encoded protein is CASSLEFAGNEQFF.

The rearrangement uses TRBV14 and TRBJ2-7; D ambiguous. Germline CDR1 and CDR2: SGHDN and FVKESK. The ends were cut back, 1 base at V and 4 bases at J, with 8 bases in the middle. The CDR3 totals 13 residues. The CDR3 DNA reads as TGTGCCAGCAGCCAAGTCTTTGGGTACGAGCAGTACTTC. Its protein is CASSQVFGYEQYF.

This clonotype was recorded at least ten times. The V gene is TRBV10-3, the J gene TRBJ2-1; 11 positions match TRBD2. CDR1 ENHRY and CDR2 SYGVKD come from the germline V gene. The V gene end was trimmed by 5 bases and the J gene end by 9 bases; junction bases not matched to a gene: 6. The length of the CDR3 is 14 residues. The CDR3 sequence: CAISLAGGEGEQFF. CDR3 sequence (DNA): TGTGCCATCAGTCTAGCGGGAGGAGAAGGTGAGCAGTTCTTC.

The chain couples TRBV9 to TRBJ1-6; D is possibly TRBD1 (6 bases). From germline, CDR1 is SGDLS and CDR2 YYNGEE. This CDR3 is 17 amino acids long. Trimming shortened V by 0 bases and J by 10 bases, and 20 bases separated the two germline ends. In DNA, the CDR3 is TGTGCCAGCAGCGTAGGATCCTCGAGGCAGGGGAAATCACCCCTCCACTTT. It yields the protein CASSVGSSRQGKSPLHF.

The chain links TRBV24-1 to TRBJ1-2; D is unresolved. The germline V gene encodes CDR1 KGHDR and CDR2 SFDVKD. The germline V and J ends were trimmed by 2 bases and 5 bases, with 11 bases remaining between them. CDR3 length equals 14 residues. CDR3 nucleotides: TGTGCCACCAGTGATTCTAATTATCGGTATGGCTACACCTTC. It codes for CATSDSNYRYGYTF.

The CDR3 protein is CASSQGGLVADTQYF. Here the CDR3 DNA reads TGTGCCAGCAGCCAAGGGGGACTGGTGGCAGATACGCAGTATTTT. The chain employs TRBV4-2 and TRBJ2-3; perhaps TRBD2 as D (6 bases). The germline V and J ends were trimmed by 1 base and 4 bases, with 12 bases remaining between them. This CDR3 spans 15 amino acids. The V gene's germline CDR1 is LGHNA and CDR2 YNFKEQ.

This rearrangement joins TRBV5-1 to TRBJ2-4; TRBD2 matches at 8 bases. Judging by the DNA end, TRBJ2-7 fits better; the J call may be wrong. CDR3 length: 14 amino acids. The germline CDR1 and CDR2 sequences are SGHRS and YFSETQ. The CDR3 DNA reads as TGCGCCAGCAGCTTGCATAGCGGGGACTACGAGCAGTACTTC. Its translation is CASSLHSGDYEQYF.

The chain is built from TRBV28 and TRBJ2-6, with 8 bases matching TRBD1. In germline, CDR1 is MDHEN, CDR2 SYDVKM. V was pared by 3 bases and J by 0 bases, with 7 bases of the junction left unmatched. This CDR3 region has 18 residues. The CDR3 region is CASSFTTGVLSGANVLTF. The DNA for the CDR3 is TGTGCCAGCAGTTTTACGACAGGGGTACTCTCTGGGGCCAACGTCCTGACTTTC.

Worth noting for this clonotype: This could be a read error, since a much larger clone is one nucleotide away. The chain couples TRBV10-3 to TRBJ2-3, with 12 bases identical to TRBD2. The germline V gene has CDR1 ENHRY and CDR2 SYGVKD. The CDR3 runs 15 residues. The CDR3 nucleotides are TGTGCCATCAAGACTAGCGGGAGAAGCACAGATACGCGGTATTTT. It is translated as CAIKTSGRSTDTRYF.

The J gene is TRBJ2-5, the V gene TRBV29-1; D unresolved. V lost 5 bases and J 2 bases, leaving 15 bases between the germline ends. Germline CDR1 is SQVTM and CDR2 is ANQGSEA. The CDR3 sequence is 14 residues long. CDR3 sequence reads: CSVTRAQPQETQYF. The CDR3 DNA sequence: TGCAGCGTTACAAGGGCACAGCCGCAAGAGACCCAGTACTTC.